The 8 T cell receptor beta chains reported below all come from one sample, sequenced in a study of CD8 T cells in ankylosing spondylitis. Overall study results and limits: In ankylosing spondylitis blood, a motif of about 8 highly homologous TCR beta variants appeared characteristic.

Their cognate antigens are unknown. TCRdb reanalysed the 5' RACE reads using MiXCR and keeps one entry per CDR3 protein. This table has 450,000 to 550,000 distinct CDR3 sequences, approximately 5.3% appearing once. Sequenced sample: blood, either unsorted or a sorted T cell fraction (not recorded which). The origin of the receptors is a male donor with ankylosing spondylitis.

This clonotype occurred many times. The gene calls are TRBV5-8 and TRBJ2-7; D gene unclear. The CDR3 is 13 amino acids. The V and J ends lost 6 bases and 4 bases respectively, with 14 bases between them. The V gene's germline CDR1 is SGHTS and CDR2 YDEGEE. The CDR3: CASTPSILYEQYF. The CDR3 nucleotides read TGTGCCAGCACCCCCAGTATCCTGTACGAGCAGTACTTC.

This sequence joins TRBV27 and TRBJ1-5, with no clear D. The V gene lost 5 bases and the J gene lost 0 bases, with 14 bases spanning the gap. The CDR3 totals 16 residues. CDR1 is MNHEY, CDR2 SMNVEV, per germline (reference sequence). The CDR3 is CASSPADFYSNQPQHF. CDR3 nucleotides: TGTGCCAGCAGTCCGGCGGACTTTTATAGCAATCAGCCCCAGCATTTT.

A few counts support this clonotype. CDR3 nucleotide sequence: TGTGCCAGCAGTTATGGCGGACTACAGTACTTC. It translates to CASSYGGLQYF. This chain uses TRBV6-5 with TRBJ2-7; TRBD2 is a possible D gene (6 bases). Germline CDR1 MNHEY, CDR2 SVGAGI. With 3 bases removed from V and 10 bases from J, the gap between germline ends came to 10 bases. The CDR3 contains 11 residues.

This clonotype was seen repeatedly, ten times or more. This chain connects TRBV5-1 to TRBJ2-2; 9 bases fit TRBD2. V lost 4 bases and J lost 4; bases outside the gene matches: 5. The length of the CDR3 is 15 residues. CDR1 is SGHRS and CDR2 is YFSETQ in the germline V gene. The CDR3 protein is CASSAGTSTTGELFF. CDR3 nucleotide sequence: TGCGCCAGCAGCGCCGGGACTAGCACCACCGGGGAGCTGTTTTTT.

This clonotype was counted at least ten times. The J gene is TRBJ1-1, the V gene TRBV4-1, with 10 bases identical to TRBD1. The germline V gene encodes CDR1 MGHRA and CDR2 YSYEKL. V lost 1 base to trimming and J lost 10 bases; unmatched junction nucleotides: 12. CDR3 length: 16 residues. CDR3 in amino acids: CASSQGTGGLRIAAFF. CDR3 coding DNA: TGCGCCAGCAGCCAAGGGACAGGGGGTCTAAGGATTGCAGCTTTCTTT.

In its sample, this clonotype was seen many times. The CDR3: CSAGGQGIYEQYF. DNA for the CDR3: TGCAGCGCGGGGGGACAGGGAATATACGAGCAGTACTTC. The chain employs TRBV29-1 and TRBJ2-7, with 9 bases that match TRBD1. The CDR3 length is 13 residues. V lost 7 bases to trimming and J lost 4 bases; unmatched junction nucleotides: 8. Germline V gene lookup returns CDR1 SQVTM and CDR2 ANQGSEA.

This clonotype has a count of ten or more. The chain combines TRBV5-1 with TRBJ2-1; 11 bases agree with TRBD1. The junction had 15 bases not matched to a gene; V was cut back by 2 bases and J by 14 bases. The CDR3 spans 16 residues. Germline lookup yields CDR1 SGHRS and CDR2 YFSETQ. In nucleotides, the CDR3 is TGCGCCAGCAGCTTACGTGTCGGAGAGAGGGGACAGGGGGAGTTCTTC. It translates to CASSLRVGERGQGEFF.

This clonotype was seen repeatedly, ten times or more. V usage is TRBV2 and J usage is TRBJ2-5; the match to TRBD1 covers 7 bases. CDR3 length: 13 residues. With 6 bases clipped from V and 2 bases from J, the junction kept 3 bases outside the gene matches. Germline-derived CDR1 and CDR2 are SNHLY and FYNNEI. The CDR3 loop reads CASRRQGQETQYF. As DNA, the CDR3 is TGTGCCAGCAGAAGACAGGGTCAAGAGACCCAGTACTTC.